This passage covers 30 T cell receptor beta chains from one sample sequenced in a study of blood T cell repertoires in COVID-19 (dated by TCRdb to 2020 to 2022). The library was built by means of the immunoSEQ multiplex PCR assay. As stored in TCRdb, this immuneACCESS dataset retains in-frame rearrangements with V and J assigned. A fraction of the clones does not appear; measured against another copy, unresolved V genes explain less than half of the discrepancy, and the remainder lacks a known reason. The sample includes 200,000 to 250,000 clones, with roughly 84% observed a single time. Clones ranked in the top ten supply 15% to 20% of the sample. The sample consisted of peripheral blood. These receptor sequences come from a man aged 30 to 45 with active or convalescent COVID-19.

This clone has only a few counts. The chain is built from TRBV5-4 and TRBJ1-1; TRBD1 matches at 7 bases. With V trimmed by 5 bases and J by 0 bases, 4 bases remained unmatched. The CDR3 is 14 residues long. Germline V CDR1 and CDR2: SGHNT, YYREEE (reference sequence). The CDR3 coding sequence is TGTGCCAGCAGGCCGGGACAGATGAACACTGAAGCTTTCTTT. It translates to CASRPGQMNTEAFF.

This chain uses TRBV7-9 with TRBJ2-7; TRBD2 is a possible D gene (6 bases). V shed 5 bases and J shed 3 bases, with 14 bases lying between them. The CDR3 has 14 residues. The V gene's germline CDR1 is SEHNR and CDR2 FQNEAQ (reference sequence). The CDR3 spells CASSPDSGYYEQYF. The CDR3 DNA follows: TGTGCCAGCAGCCCTGATAGCGGATACTACGAGCAGTACTTC.

The chain links TRBV6-2 or TRBV6-3 to TRBJ2-3; a possible D gene is TRBD1 (6 bases). The CDR3 consists of 14 residues. Looked up from germline, CDR1 is MNHEY and CDR2 is SVGEGT. Trimming cost V 5 bases and J 6 bases, with 15 bases left between them. The CDR3, as DNA: TGTGCCAGCAGTACGTGGGGGCCTTTGGATACGCAGTATTTT. It translates to CASSTWGPLDTQYF.

This chain joins TRBV30 and TRBJ2-7; 7 bases are shared with TRBD1. This CDR3 is 16 amino acids long. Germline V CDR1 and CDR2: GTSNPN, SVGIG (reference sequence). V shed 1 base and J 1 base; nucleotides not matched to a gene: 10. CDR3 sequence (DNA): TGTGCCTGGAGTGCCCCACCGGGACAGTGGTCCTACGAGCAGTACTTC. It encodes CAWSAPPGQWSYEQYF.

The rearrangement joins TRBV7-9 to TRBJ1-1; 9 nucleotides line up with TRBD1. The J segment lost 8 bases and the V segment lost 5 bases, leaving 3 bases of the junction unmatched. The CDR3 sequence is 12 residues long. From germline, CDR1 is SEHNR and CDR2 FQNEAQ (reference sequence). The DNA of the CDR3 is TGTGCCAGCAGCCGGGGGACAGGGGAAGCTTTCTTT. It is translated as CASSRGTGEAFF.

Only one count was recorded for this clone. The chain links TRBV27 to TRBJ2-1; D unclear. Germline loops: CDR1 MNHEY, CDR2 SMNVEV (reference sequence). CDR3 length: 13 residues. Trimming took 6 bases from V and 3 from J, leaving 9 bases between them. Here the CDR3 reads CASSLRYYNEQFF. CDR3 sequence (DNA): TGTGCCAGCAGCCTGCGGTACTACAATGAGCAGTTCTTC.

The V and J genes are TRBV14 and TRBJ2-7; the match to TRBD2 covers 12 bases. Germline loops: CDR1 SGHDN, CDR2 FVKESK. The length of the CDR3 is 16 residues. V lost 4 bases to trimming and J lost 7 bases; unmatched junction nucleotides: 11. Written as DNA, the CDR3 is TGTGCCAGCAGCCCAAAAGGACTAGCGGGACTATGGGAGCAGTACTTC. Protein product: CASSPKGLAGLWEQYF. The variable domain in full, completed from reference TRBV14 and TRBJ2-7, reads EAGVTQFPSHSVIEKGQTVTLRCDPISGHDNLYWYRRVMGKEIKFLLHFVKESKQDESGMPNNRFLAERTGGTYSTLKVQPAELEDSGVYFCASSPKGLAGLWEQYFGPGTRLTVT.

The chain couples TRBV7-9 to TRBJ1-3; 7 positions match TRBD1. There are 13 residues in the CDR3. Germline values: CDR1 SEHNR, CDR2 FQNEAQ (reference sequence). V was pared by 7 bases and J by 4 bases, with 4 bases of the junction left unmatched. This chain's CDR3 is CASTLGGGNTIYF. Here the CDR3 DNA reads TGTGCCAGCACCCTAGGGGGCGGAAACACCATATATTTT. Full variable domain (remainder filled in from reference TRBV7-9 and TRBJ1-3): DTGVSQNPRHKITKRGQNVTFRCDPISEHNRLYWYRQTLGQGPEFLTYFQNEAQLEKSRLLSDRFSAERPKGSFSTLEIQRTEQGDSAMYLCASTLGGGNTIYFGEGSWLTVV.

The genes are TRBV7-2 and TRBJ2-3; 13 bases agree with TRBD2. J lost 7 bases, V lost 4 bases, and 14 bases had no gene match. Per germline, CDR1 SGHTA and CDR2 FQGNSA. This CDR3 comprises 18 residues. CDR3 nucleotide sequence: TGTGCCAGCAGCTCCGCCAGCCCAACTAGCGGGGGGGGGAATACGCAGTATTTT. Its translation: CASSSASPTSGGGNTQYF.

This sequence joins TRBV9 and TRBJ2-1; 13 bases match TRBD2. This CDR3 is 15 amino acids long. Germline trimming cut 4 bases from V and 5 bases from J; bases unmatched to any gene: 3. Per the germline V gene, CDR1 is SGDLS and CDR2 is YYNGEE. CDR3 bases: TGTGCCAGCAGCCATACTAGCGGGGGGGACAATGAGCAGTTCTTC. Its translation is CASSHTSGGDNEQFF.

The rearrangement uses TRBV2 and TRBJ2-4; D is undetermined. CDR1 and CDR2 (germline): SNHLY, FYNNEI. This CDR3 has 12 residues. V lost 8 bases, J lost 0 bases, and 5 bases lay in between. CDR3 protein: CASELAKNIQYF. CDR3 in DNA: TGTGCCAGCGAACTAGCCAAAAACATTCAGTACTTC.

The gene calls are TRBV4-2 and TRBJ1-4; TRBD1 is a possible D gene (5 bases). The germline CDR1 and CDR2 sequences are LGHNA and YNFKEQ. CDR3 size: 14 residues. V was cut by 3 bases and J by 4 bases, with 9 bases left in between. CDR3 DNA: TGTGCCAGCAGCCAGAGAAGGGGTAATGAAAAACTGTTTTTT. It yields the protein CASSQRRGNEKLFF.

The J gene is TRBJ2-1, the V gene TRBV7-2; TRBD2 might be the D (6 bases). CDR1 SGHTA and CDR2 FQGNSA come from the germline V gene. The V end lost 1 base, the J end lost 7 bases, and 17 bases lay between the germline ends. The CDR3 spans 16 residues. The CDR3 protein is CASSLVSGPGRNEQFF. In DNA form, the CDR3 reads TGTGCCAGCAGCTTAGTATCCGGCCCTGGGAGGAATGAGCAGTTCTTC.

The chain carries TRBV11-2 and TRBJ2-1; 7 nucleotides match TRBD2. The V and J ends lost 2 bases and 4 bases, in that order; junction bases with no gene match: 11. Germline CDR1 and CDR2: SGHAT and FQNNGV. The CDR3 sequence is 17 residues long. The DNA for the CDR3 is TGTGCCAGCAGCTTACGATACTACGGGGGAGGGTACAATGAGCAGTTCTTC. It encodes CASSLRYYGGGYNEQFF.

The genes are TRBV4-3 and TRBJ2-5, with a possible D match to TRBD2 (6 bases). Germline V gene lookup returns CDR1 LGHNA and CDR2 YSLEER. The CDR3 spans 16 residues. Trimming shortened V by 0 bases and J by 5 bases, and 16 bases separated the two germline ends. CDR3 sequence reads: CASSQDYAGPGETQYF. The CDR3 region has the DNA TGCGCCAGCAGCCAAGATTACGCGGGGCCGGGGGAGACCCAGTACTTC.

In the case of this clone: Within the sample, other DNA sequences also encode this same CDR3. This CDR3 reads CASSPQGADSPLHF. The CDR3 nucleotides are TGTGCCAGCTCACCACAGGGAGCCGACTCACCCCTCCACTTT. The chain employs TRBV18 and TRBJ1-6; unclear D gene. Trimming cost V 1 base and J 10 bases, with 11 bases left between them. Germline V lookup: CDR1 KGHSH, CDR2 LQKENI. This CDR3 has 14 amino acids.

The chain combines TRBV6-5 with TRBJ2-7; D is ambiguous. Trimming left V 6 bases short and J 5 bases short, with 20 bases between. The CDR3 has 15 residues. CDR1 and CDR2 from the germline V gene are MNHEY and SVGAGI. CDR3 nucleotide sequence: TGTGCCAGCAGACCGAGCCTAGGCCGGTCCGACGAGCAGTACTTC. Protein product: CASRPSLGRSDEQYF.

The rearrangement links TRBV7-9 to TRBJ1-5; maybe TRBD1 (5 bases). The CDR3 consists of 16 residues. Trimming shortened V by 5 bases and J by 0 bases, and 14 bases separated the two germline ends. In germline, CDR1 is SEHNR, CDR2 FQNEAQ (reference sequence). CDR3 residues: CASSPDGGASNQPQHF. CDR3 bases: TGTGCCAGCAGCCCGGACGGAGGGGCTAGCAATCAGCCCCAGCATTTT.

The V call is TRBV5-5, the J call TRBJ1-3; no reliable D call. Germline V gene data show CDR1 as SGHKS and CDR2 as YYEKEE (reference sequence). V lost 4 bases and J lost 0, with 11 bases in between. The CDR3 is 15 residues long. CDR3 nucleotides: TGTGCCAGCAGCCGAGACGGGGACTCTGGAAACACCATATATTTT. Its protein is CASSRDGDSGNTIYF.

The genes are TRBV4-2 and TRBJ2-1; 9 bases map to TRBD1. Per germline, CDR1 LGHNA and CDR2 YNFKEQ. The junction had 2 bases not matched to a gene; V was cut back by 0 bases and J by 8 bases. The CDR3 totals 14 residues. The CDR3 sequence is CASSQDGQGYEQFF. Here the CDR3 DNA reads TGTGCCAGCAGCCAAGACGGACAGGGGTATGAGCAGTTCTTC.

This chain uses TRBV27 with TRBJ1-5; D is ambiguous. The CDR3 has 13 amino acids. Germline assignment: CDR1 MNHEY and CDR2 SMNVEV (reference sequence). Trimming pared 4 bases from V and 4 bases from J, leaving 8 bases between. Written as DNA, the CDR3 is TGTGCCAGCAGTTGGAGCCCTAATCAGCCCCAGCATTTT. Translating gives CASSWSPNQPQHF.

The chain is built from TRBV18 and TRBJ2-1; D remains ambiguous. CDR1 is KGHSH, CDR2 LQKENI, per germline. With 2 bases removed from V and 0 bases from J, the gap between germline ends came to 8 bases. The CDR3 extends over 15 amino acids. CDR3 amino acids: CASSPTESSYNEQFF. In DNA, the CDR3 is TGTGCCAGCTCACCAACGGAGAGCTCCTACAATGAGCAGTTCTTC.

V is TRBV24-1 and J is TRBJ2-3; 13 bases are shared with TRBD2. The V gene end was trimmed by 9 bases and the J gene end by 0 bases; junction bases not matched to a gene: 5. The germline V gene encodes CDR1 KGHDR and CDR2 SFDVKD. This CDR3 is built from 16 residues. The CDR3: CATGTSGTPSTDTQYF. For the CDR3, the DNA is TGTGCCACCGGGACTAGCGGGACACCTAGCACAGATACGCAGTATTTT.

The V call is TRBV28, the J call TRBJ1-4; the D is unclear. Germline CDR1 is MDHEN and CDR2 is SYDVKM. Between the trimmed V and J ends, which lost 7 bases and 8 bases, there was a span of 17 bases. The CDR3 is 14 amino acids. CDR3 region: CASIRGGFGEKLFF. The CDR3 DNA is TGTGCCAGCATCCGGGGAGGGTTTGGGGAAAAACTGTTTTTT.

This sequence joins TRBV12-3 or TRBV12-4 and TRBJ2-7; D remains ambiguous. The CDR3 is 13 residues long. Between the trimmed V and J ends, which lost 4 bases and 3 bases, there was a span of 10 bases. The CDR3 DNA sequence: TGTGCCAGCAGTTGGAATCTAGACTACGAGCAGTACTTC. It is translated as CASSWNLDYEQYF.

The V and J genes are TRBV6-5 and TRBJ1-2; D gene ambiguous. The CDR3 has 15 amino acids. Trimming removed 8 bases at V and 8 bases at J, with 24 bases between. Looked up from germline, CDR1 is MNHEY and CDR2 is SVGAGI. Here the CDR3 reads CASLTIREGLSGYTF. CDR3 sequence (DNA): TGTGCCAGCCTCACTATACGAGAGGGCCTCTCGGGCTACACCTTC.

This rearrangement joins TRBV20-1 to TRBJ1-1; D not resolved. From germline, CDR1 is DFQATT and CDR2 SNEGSKA (reference sequence). The CDR3 loop spans 9 amino acids. Trimming pared 3 bases from V and 8 bases from J, leaving 4 bases between. The CDR3 spells CSASLEAFF. The CDR3 nucleotides are TGCAGTGCTAGTCTAGAAGCTTTCTTT.

This chain links TRBV5-1 with TRBJ1-1; D call uncertain. The CDR3 contains 14 residues. With 0 bases removed from V and 5 bases from J, the gap between germline ends came to 11 bases. The germline gives CDR1 SGHRS, CDR2 YFSETQ. CDR3 coding DNA: TGCGCCAGCAGCTTGGATGGGTTCGGGACTGAAGCTTTCTTT. Protein product: CASSLDGFGTEAFF.

This chain connects TRBV6-2 or TRBV6-3 to TRBJ2-1; no firm D call. Deletions cut 4 bases from V and 1 base from J, with 11 bases between. The germline V gene has CDR1 MNHEY and CDR2 SVGEGT. This CDR3 region has 15 residues. CDR3 bases: TGTGCCAGCAGTTCTCTCTTTAGTTCCTACAATGAGCAGTTCTTC. Amino acid sequence: CASSSLFSSYNEQFF.

The V and J genes are TRBV27 and TRBJ2-7; no definite D call. The length of the CDR3 is 13 residues. The germline V gene encodes CDR1 MNHEY and CDR2 SMNVEV (reference sequence). V lost 4 bases and J 0 bases, leaving 7 bases between the germline ends. The CDR3: CASSWASSYEQYF. In DNA, the CDR3 is TGTGCCAGCAGTTGGGCAAGCTCCTACGAGCAGTACTTC.